These 24 T cell receptor beta chains originate from one sample sequenced in a study of T cells in Graves' hyperthyroidism and ophthalmopathy. RNA transcripts gave rise to amplified TCR beta CDR3 regions. In the first-round RT-PCR of the TCR CDR3, the HTBI primer set was used. Each CDR3 protein gets one entry after TCRdb re-called the multiplex PCR reads with MiXCR. The sample lists 480,000 or so distinct CDR3 sequences, approximately 14% occurring once. What was sequenced was blood. These receptors all stem from a woman between 18 and 29 years old with Graves' hyperthyroidism.

At least ten counts were recorded for this clonotype. This sequence joins TRBV12-3 or TRBV12-4 and TRBJ2-1; D is perhaps TRBD1 (7 bases). This CDR3 has 15 residues. Trimming cost V 4 bases and J 7 bases, with 17 bases left between them. The chain's CDR3 is CASSSEGDRPNEQFF. CDR3 nucleotide sequence: TGTGCCAGCAGTTCGGAGGGGGACAGACCAAATGAGCAGTTCTTC.

The chain is built from TRBV20-1 and TRBJ2-7; TRBD2 agrees at 10 bases. The CDR3 contains 13 residues. The V and J ends lost 7 bases and 4 bases, in that order; junction bases with no gene match: 7. From germline, CDR1 is DFQATT and CDR2 SNEGSKA (reference sequence). CDR3 sequence (DNA): TGCAGTGGGGAAGCGGGAGGGCCTTACGAGCAGTACTTC. The encoded protein is CSGEAGGPYEQYF.

This clonotype was seen many times. The CDR3: CSAFRTGGLDGYTF. CDR3 DNA sequence: TGCAGTGCTTTCCGGACAGGGGGATTGGATGGCTACACCTTC. The chain joins TRBV20-1 to TRBJ1-2; 10 bases align to TRBD1. Per the germline V gene, CDR1 is DFQATT and CDR2 is SNEGSKA (reference sequence). This CDR3 region has 14 residues. V was clipped by 5 bases and J by 6 bases; unmatched bases: 9.

V gene TRBV11-2 combines with J gene TRBJ2-7; 7 bases are a match to TRBD1. The length of the CDR3 is 15 residues. Per germline, CDR1 SGHAT and CDR2 FQNNGV. V dropped 4 bases and J dropped 3; count of bases not matched to a gene: 9. CDR3 DNA sequence: TGTGCCAGCAGCTCACAGGGGAGTTTTATCTACGAGCAGTACTTC. Translating it yields CASSSQGSFIYEQYF.

This clonotype was seen at least ten times. The chain joins TRBV13 to TRBJ1-1, with TRBD1 identical over 9 bases. The V gene's germline CDR1 is PRHDT and CDR2 FYEKMQ (reference sequence). The CDR3 runs to 14 residues. With V trimmed by 5 bases and J by 5 bases, 6 bases remained unmatched. CDR3: CASSQGTGKTEAFF. CDR3 DNA: TGTGCCAGCAGCCAAGGGACAGGGAAAACTGAAGCTTTCTTT.

This clonotype has a count of ten or more. V usage is TRBV11-2 and J usage is TRBJ2-1, with D tentatively TRBD2 (5 bases). Trimming took off 1 base at V and 4 bases at J, with 11 bases between the two ends. Germline-derived CDR1 and CDR2 are SGHAT and FQNNGV. CDR3 length: 15 residues. The CDR3 DNA reads as TGTGCCAGCAGCTTAGGAGGGAGTCCTTACAATGAGCAGTTCTTC. This codes for CASSLGGSPYNEQFF.

The chain joins TRBV6-1 to TRBJ2-5; tentative D call: TRBD1 (6 bases). Germline loops: CDR1 MNHNS, CDR2 SASEGT. The CDR3 has 15 amino acids. Trimming removed 5 bases at V and 2 bases at J, with 15 bases between. The CDR3 nucleotides are TGTGCCAGCAGTAAGGACAGAATTATTCAAGAGACCCAGTACTTC. It codes for CASSKDRIIQETQYF.

This clonotype was counted only a few times. The gene calls are TRBV6-4 and TRBJ2-3; TRBD2 matches 14 bases. The germline V gene has CDR1 MRHNA and CDR2 SNTAGT. V lost 6 bases, J lost 6 bases, and 5 bases stayed unmatched. CDR3 length: 15 residues. In DNA, the CDR3 is TGTGCCAGCAGCCCGACTAGCGGGAGGGCGGATACGCAGTATTTT. It specifies CASSPTSGRADTQYF.

This clonotype was counted between two and nine times. The chain is built from TRBV9 and TRBJ1-1; 10 nucleotides agree with TRBD1. With V trimmed by 0 bases and J by 1 base, 6 bases remained unmatched. In germline, CDR1 is SGDLS, CDR2 YYNGEE. The CDR3 is made up of 17 amino acids. The CDR3 is CASSVEPGTGENTEAFF. In DNA form, the CDR3 reads TGTGCCAGCAGCGTAGAACCCGGGACAGGGGAGAACACTGAAGCTTTCTTT.

This clonotype has only a few counts. V usage is TRBV4-1 and J usage is TRBJ1-1; 7 nucleotides match TRBD1. The CDR3 length is 17 residues. J gave up 1 base and V 3 bases, and 11 bases lay outside the gene matches. Germline CDR1 is MGHRA and CDR2 is YSYEKL. The CDR3, as DNA: TGCGCCAGCAGCCACCCCGGACAGGATAGAAGGAACACTGAAGCTTTCTTT. The encoded protein is CASSHPGQDRRNTEAFF.

This clonotype showed up many times. V gene TRBV5-1 combines with J gene TRBJ2-1; D is undetermined. Germline V gives CDR1 SGHRS, CDR2 YFSETQ. CDR3 length: 14 residues. Trimming removed 0 bases from V and 8 bases from J, with 12 bases in between. CDR3 DNA sequence: TGCGCCAGCAGCTTGGTGCCCATCCGGGATGAGCAGTTCTTC. This sequence encodes CASSLVPIRDEQFF.

Of note for this clonotype: This clone may be a read error of a much larger clone one base away. The J gene is TRBJ2-3, the V gene TRBV12-3 or TRBV12-4; D gene unclear. TRBJ1-5 explains the end of the DNA better; the J call may be wrong. The CDR3 length is 11 residues. In DNA, the CDR3 is TGTGCCAGCACCAAAGCAGATACGCAGCATTTT. Protein sequence: CASTKADTQHF.

This clonotype was detected ten times or more. The chain recombines TRBV18 with TRBJ1-1; D uncertain. This CDR3 comprises 13 residues. V was clipped by 6 bases and J by 6 bases, with 14 bases between them. Germline CDR1 reads KGHSH; CDR2 reads LQKENI. CDR3 loop: CASSDQQTAEAFF. In DNA form, the CDR3 reads TGTGCCAGCTCCGATCAACAGACGGCTGAAGCTTTCTTT.

CDR3 DNA sequence: TGCGCCAGCAGCTCTTTGACTAGCGGGAGGGACATTCAGTACTTC. Amino acid sequence: CASSSLTSGRDIQYF. This chain links TRBV4-1 with TRBJ2-4, with 14 bases that match TRBD2. Germline V gives CDR1 MGHRA, CDR2 YSYEKL. CDR3 size: 15 residues. The ends lost 5 bases at V and 8 bases at J; junction bases unmatched: 5.

At least ten counts were recorded for this clonotype. This sequence joins TRBV2 and TRBJ2-5; 7 bases agree with TRBD1. CDR1 and CDR2 (germline): SNHLY, FYNNEI. J lost 0 bases, V lost 6 bases, and 10 bases had no gene match. The CDR3 length is 16 residues. The CDR3 spells CASRPRDREYQETQYF. The CDR3 DNA reads as TGTGCCAGCAGGCCCCGGGACAGAGAATACCAAGAGACCCAGTACTTC. Together with reference TRBV2 and TRBJ2-5, the CDR3 gives the full variable domain: EPEVTQTPSHQVTQMGQEVILRCVPISNHLYFYWYRQILGQKVEFLVSFYNNEISEKSEIFDDQFSVERPDGSNFTLKIRSTKLEDSAMYFCASRPRDREYQETQYFGPGTRLLVL.

The rearrangement links TRBV19 to TRBJ1-4; D is ambiguous. With 7 bases removed from V and 8 bases from J, the gap between germline ends came to 17 bases. Germline V lookup: CDR1 LNHDA, CDR2 SQIVND (reference sequence). The CDR3 length is 14 residues. CDR3 in amino acids: CASNLGRSGEKLFF. As DNA, the CDR3 is TGTGCCAGTAATTTGGGTCGGAGTGGGGAAAAACTGTTTTTT.

This clonotype was found a few times. A much bigger clone sits one base away, suggesting this may be a read error. The chain has TRBV2 and TRBJ1-2; 7 bases are shared with TRBD1. Germline lookup yields CDR1 SNHLY and CDR2 FYNNEI. The CDR3 length is 15 residues. The CDR3 reads CASSSHRGTNCGYTF. The CDR3 DNA sequence: TGTGCCAGCAGCAGTCACAGGGGTACCAACTGTGGCTACACCTTC.

V gene TRBV7-9 combines with J gene TRBJ2-2; D is perhaps TRBD1 (7 bases). The CDR3 loop spans 15 amino acids. Germline V gene sequence: CDR1 SEHNR, CDR2 FQNEAQ (reference sequence). DNA for the CDR3: TGTGTCCACCCGGGCGGGACAGAGGTAGCCGGGGAGCTGTTTTTT. As protein: CVHPGGTEVAGELFF.

This clonotype was detected only a few times. The gene calls are TRBV4-1 and TRBJ2-1; the match to TRBD1 covers 8 bases. Germline trimming cut 2 bases from V and 5 bases from J; bases unmatched to any gene: 8. This CDR3 spans 16 amino acids. Germline V gene sequence: CDR1 MGHRA, CDR2 YSYEKL. The CDR3 here is CASSQPDRGGDNEQFF. CDR3 DNA sequence: TGCGCCAGCAGCCAACCCGACAGGGGTGGGGACAATGAGCAGTTCTTC.

Ten or more counts support this clonotype. The chain is built from TRBV3-1 and TRBJ1-1; D remains unclear. The germline V and J ends were trimmed by 11 bases and 7 bases, with 14 bases remaining between them. This CDR3 has 11 amino acids. Germline V gene sequence: CDR1 LGHDT, CDR2 YNNKEL (reference sequence). CDR3 coding DNA: TGTGCCGCACAAGGTCGAGGTGAAGCTTTCTTT. Its protein is CAAQGRGEAFF.

Many counts were recorded for this clonotype. The rearrangement joins TRBV29-1 to TRBJ2-1, with TRBD1 matching over 10 bases. The CDR3 consists of 14 residues. Germline lookup yields CDR1 SQVTM and CDR2 ANQGSEA. V shed 6 bases, J shed 9 bases, and the junction held 11 bases outside the gene matches. CDR3 DNA sequence: TGCAGCGTAGGAGACAGGGGGCAAAGGGGTGAGCAGTTCTTC. Amino acids: CSVGDRGQRGEQFF.

This clonotype appeared a few times. This sequence joins TRBV20-1 and TRBJ1-2; no clear D. Per the germline V gene, CDR1 is DFQATT and CDR2 is SNEGSKA (reference sequence). The CDR3 is 10 residues long. V lost 3 bases and J 8 bases, leaving 7 bases between the germline ends. CDR3 bases: TGCAGTGCTAGTCGGGCCGGCTACACCTTC. It translates to CSASRAGYTF.

This clonotype was observed a handful of times. V and J are TRBV28 and TRBJ2-1; D ambiguous. The CDR3 is 10 amino acids. From germline, CDR1 is MDHEN and CDR2 SYDVKM. V was trimmed by 5 bases and J by 8 bases, leaving 4 bases between them. This CDR3 is CASSVHEQFF. The DNA of the CDR3 is TGTGCCAGCAGTGTCCATGAGCAGTTCTTC.

The chain uses TRBV9 and TRBJ2-1; 9 nucleotides agree with TRBD2. With 4 bases clipped from V and 7 bases from J, the junction kept 15 bases outside the gene matches. CDR1 is SGDLS, CDR2 YYNGEE, per germline. CDR3 length equals 17 residues. The CDR3 reads CASSTNPLAGVLNEQFF. The CDR3 DNA sequence: TGTGCCAGCAGCACAAATCCCTTAGCGGGAGTTTTGAATGAGCAGTTCTTC.